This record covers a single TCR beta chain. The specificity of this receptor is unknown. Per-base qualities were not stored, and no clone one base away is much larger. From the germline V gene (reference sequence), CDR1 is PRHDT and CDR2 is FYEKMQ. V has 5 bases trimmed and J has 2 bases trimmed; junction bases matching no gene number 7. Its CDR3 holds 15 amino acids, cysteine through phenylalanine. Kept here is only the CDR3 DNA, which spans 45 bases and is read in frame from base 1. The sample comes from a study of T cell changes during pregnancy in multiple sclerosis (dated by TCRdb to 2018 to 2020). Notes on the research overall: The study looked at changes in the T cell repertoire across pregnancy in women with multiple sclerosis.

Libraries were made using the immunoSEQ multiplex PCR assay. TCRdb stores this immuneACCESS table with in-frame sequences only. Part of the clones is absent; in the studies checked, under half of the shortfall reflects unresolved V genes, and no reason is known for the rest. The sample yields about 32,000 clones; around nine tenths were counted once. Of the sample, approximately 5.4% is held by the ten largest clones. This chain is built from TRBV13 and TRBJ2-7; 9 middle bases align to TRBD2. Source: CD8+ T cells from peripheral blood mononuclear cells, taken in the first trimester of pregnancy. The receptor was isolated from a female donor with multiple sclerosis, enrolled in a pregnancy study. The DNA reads TGTGCCAGCAGCGGCCGGACTAGCGTCACCTACGAGCAGTACTTC. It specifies CASSGRTSVTYEQYF. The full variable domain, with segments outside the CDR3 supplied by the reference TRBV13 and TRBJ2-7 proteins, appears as AAGVIQSPRHLIKEKRETATLKCYPIPRHDTVYWYQQGPGQDPQFLISFYEKMQSDKGSIPDRFSAQQFSDYHSELNMSSLELGDSALYFCASSGRTSVTYEQYFGPGTRLTVT.